One T cell receptor beta chain is described in this entry. Study processing details: Nucleated cell number was recorded as an estimate derived from reference gene primer amplification. Generated by immunoSEQ multiplex PCR, the TCRdb table keeps only in-frame clones and is missing some. V, J and clone size are taken as reported in that table, and D and trimming were inferred from the DNA itself. The sample lists fewer than 250,000 clones; 85% to 90% were seen once. The sample comes from a study of blood T cell repertoires in COVID-19. Study information: The study drew acute and convalescent COVID-19 samples from the United States, Italy and Spain. PBMCs, B-cell-depleted T cells, or T cells provided the cDNA or gDNA that made up the material.

The CDR3 consists of 17 residues. Trimming pared 2 bases from V and 0 bases from J, leaving 15 bases between. Germline assignment: CDR1 SGHTS and CDR2 YDEGEE. The sample taken for sequencing was peripheral blood. The J gene is TRBJ1-5, the V gene TRBV5-8; no reliable D call. The receptor comes from a man between 60 and 75 years old with acute or convalescent COVID-19. The CDR3 loop is CASSFPGAINSNQPQHF. The CDR3 nucleotides are TGTGCCAGCAGCTTTCCGGGTGCGATCAATAGCAATCAGCCCCAGCATTTT.